This T cell receptor (beta chain) was identified during a study of control samples from healthy donors and cancer patients. The method was immunoSEQ multiplex PCR; TCRdb's version includes in-frame clones alone and lacks a portion of them. The specimen's table records approximately 190,000 clones. V was cut by 1 base and J by 6 bases, with 9 bases left in between. The CDR3 runs to 13 residues. The sequence was collected from a woman aged 25-40 years in good health. Specimen: blood. The J gene is TRBJ1-1, the V gene TRBV12-3 or TRBV12-4, with D tentatively TRBD1 (6 bases). This CDR3 is CASSLGGGPEAFF. The CDR3 DNA is TGTGCCAGCAGTTTAGGTGGGGGGCCTGAAGCTTTCTTT.